One sample yielded the 3 T cell receptor beta chains listed below, sequenced in a study of shared T cell receptors in the human thymus. Some clones are missing from TCRdb's copy, which holds only in-frame ones; the method was immunoSEQ multiplex PCR. The sample includes over 450,000 clones, 78% of them seen just once. This sample also appeared in a second study, on human thymus T cells.

The specimen sequenced was thymocytes. These receptors were collected from a boy under two years old with a congenital heart defect.

The chain uses TRBV7-2 and TRBJ2-7, with 8 bases matching TRBD1. This CDR3 spans 14 amino acids. CDR1 and CDR2 (germline): SGHTA, FQGNSA. Trimming cost V 3 bases and J 2 bases; bases outside gene matches: 3. CDR3 nucleotide sequence: TGTGCCAGCAGCTTTGGACAGGGTACCTACGAGCAGTACTTC. Its translation: CASSFGQGTYEQYF.

The V call is TRBV4-2, the J call TRBJ2-1; TRBD2 matches 14 bases. Germline V gives CDR1 LGHNA, CDR2 YNFKEQ. CDR3 size: 22 residues. V was clipped by 0 bases and J by 7 bases; unmatched bases: 20. The CDR3 coding sequence is TGTGCCAGCAGCCAAGATGGGGAGGATTACTCAGGGACTAGCGGGAGTGTAAATGAGCAGTTCTTC. It yields the protein CASSQDGEDYSGTSGSVNEQFF.

The chain recombines TRBV19 with TRBJ1-5; D gene ambiguous. This CDR3 spans 13 amino acids. Germline CDR1 reads LNHDA; CDR2 reads SQIVND (reference sequence). V dropped 1 base and J dropped 10 bases, with 11 bases sitting between them. The chain's CDR3 is CASSIGQDRPQHF. In DNA, the CDR3 is TGTGCCAGTAGTATAGGCCAGGATAGACCCCAGCATTTT.